The rows below give T cell receptor beta chains drawn from one sample of a study of T cells after yellow fever vaccination. TCRdb re-analysed the 5' RACE reads in MiXCR, keeping a single row per CDR3 protein. The sample shows over 200,000 distinct CDR3 sequences, roughly 6.8% of them seen only once. Sequencing used CD4+ T cells sorted from PBMCs, obtained on the day of the yellow fever booster vaccination. The receptor source for this set is a man aged 25 to 40 who received the YFV17D yellow fever vaccine. The CDR3 runs from the conserved cysteine through the conserved F or W. Fields, in order: CDR3 protein, CDR3 DNA, V gene, D gene, clone size, J gene. The D gene is left open where the match is weak. The size of a clone is reported for some rows only, either as once, few or many, or as a class for expanded clones.

CDR3aa: CASSSGEGRAWQYF
CDR3nt: TGCGCCAGCAGCTCCGGGGAAGGAAGGGCTTGGCAGTACTTC
v_gene: TRBV5-1
d_gene: -
abundance: many
j_gene: TRBJ2-7

CDR3aa: CASSEGTFYEQYF
CDR3nt: TGTGCCAGCAGTGAAGGGACATTCTACGAGCAGTACTTC
v_gene: TRBV2
d_gene: -
abundance: many
j_gene: TRBJ2-7

CDR3aa: CAISEPEGGITGELFF
CDR3nt: TGTGCCATCAGTGAGCCGGAGGGGGGAATTACCGGGGAGCTGTTTTTT
v_gene: TRBV10-3
d_gene: -
abundance: few
j_gene: TRBJ2-2

CDR3aa: CASSSLAAGSYEQYF
CDR3nt: TGTGCCAGCAGTTCTCTAGCGGCTGGCTCCTACGAGCAGTACTTC
v_gene: TRBV27
d_gene: TRBD2
abundance: many
j_gene: TRBJ2-7

CDR3aa: CASSKVSSLRETQYF
CDR3nt: TGTGCCAGCAGCAAAGTTAGCAGTTTAAGAGAGACCCAGTACTTC
v_gene: TRBV21-1
d_gene: -
abundance: few
j_gene: TRBJ2-5

CDR3aa: CASSLGTVNSPLHF
CDR3nt: TGTGCCAGCAGCCTCGGGACAGTCAATTCACCCCTCCACTTT
v_gene: TRBV7-2
d_gene: TRBD1
abundance: few
j_gene: TRBJ1-6

CDR3aa: CASSSNQHGRLYNEQFF
CDR3nt: TGCGCCAGCAGCTCCAATCAACACGGGAGGTTGTACAATGAGCAGTTCTTC
v_gene: TRBV5-1
d_gene: TRBD2
abundance: few
j_gene: TRBJ2-1

CDR3aa: CASSLSPGADTQYF
CDR3nt: TGTGCCAGCAGCTTATCCCCGGGTGCGGATACGCAGTATTTT
v_gene: TRBV11-2
d_gene: -
abundance: -
j_gene: TRBJ2-3

CDR3aa: CASSSQVPTGANVLTF
CDR3nt: TGTGCCAGCAGTTCCCAGGTCCCGACTGGGGCCAACGTCCTGACTTTC
v_gene: TRBV28
d_gene: -
abundance: few
j_gene: TRBJ2-6

CDR3aa: CASSFGTTTYEQYF
CDR3nt: TGTGCCAGCAGCTTCGGGACAACTACCTACGAGCAGTACTTC
v_gene: TRBV7-9
d_gene: -
abundance: many
j_gene: TRBJ2-7

CDR3aa: CAISALGEQFF
CDR3nt: TGTGCCATCAGTGCCCTCGGTGAGCAGTTCTTC
v_gene: TRBV10-3
d_gene: -
abundance: few
j_gene: TRBJ2-1

CDR3aa: CSVDSLLTGELFF
CDR3nt: TGCAGCGTTGACTCGCTTCTCACCGGGGAGCTGTTTTTT
v_gene: TRBV29-1
d_gene: -
abundance: -
j_gene: TRBJ2-2

CDR3aa: CASSQEPGYTQYF
CDR3nt: TGCGCCAGCAGCCAAGAGCCGGGCTATACGCAGTATTTT
v_gene: TRBV4-3
d_gene: -
abundance: -
j_gene: TRBJ2-3

CDR3aa: CATSSSEGANTGELFF
CDR3nt: TGTGCCACCAGTTCTAGCGAAGGGGCGAACACCGGGGAGCTGTTTTTT
v_gene: TRBV24-1
d_gene: -
abundance: many
j_gene: TRBJ2-2

CDR3aa: CASSLEAGTSGRGEQFF
CDR3nt: TGTGCCAGCAGCTTAGAAGCCGGGACTAGCGGGAGGGGTGAGCAGTTCTTC
v_gene: TRBV7-8
d_gene: TRBD2
abundance: many
j_gene: TRBJ2-1

CDR3aa: CASSLLGRSTGELFF
CDR3nt: TGTGCCAGCAGTTTATTAGGGAGGAGCACCGGGGAGCTGTTTTTT
v_gene: TRBV12-3/TRBV12-4
d_gene: -
abundance: many
j_gene: TRBJ2-2

CDR3aa: CASSTDVDTQYF
CDR3nt: TGTGCCAGCTCAACCGATGTAGATACGCAGTATTTT
v_gene: TRBV18
d_gene: -
abundance: many
j_gene: TRBJ2-3

CDR3aa: CASSVETQYF
CDR3nt: TGTGCCAGCAGCGTTGAGACCCAGTACTTC
v_gene: TRBV7-9
d_gene: -
abundance: many
j_gene: TRBJ2-5

CDR3aa: CASSFSGSGRVGEQFF
CDR3nt: TGTGCCAGCAGTTTCTCGGGTAGCGGGAGGGTAGGTGAGCAGTTCTTC
v_gene: TRBV12-3/TRBV12-4
d_gene: TRBD2
abundance: few
j_gene: TRBJ2-1

CDR3aa: CASSPRRPLHF
CDR3nt: TGTGCCAGCAGTCCTCGAAGACCCCTCCACTTT
v_gene: TRBV2
d_gene: -
abundance: -
j_gene: TRBJ1-6

CDR3aa: CASSTTGTGSSPLHF
CDR3nt: TGCGCCAGCAGCACTACCGGGACAGGGTCCTCACCCCTCCACTTT
v_gene: TRBV5-1
d_gene: TRBD1
abundance: many
j_gene: TRBJ1-6

CDR3aa: CSARDGRGLFTDTQYF
CDR3nt: TGCAGTGCTAGAGATGGGCGGGGACTCTTCACAGATACGCAGTATTTT
v_gene: TRBV20-1
d_gene: -
abundance: many
j_gene: TRBJ2-3

CDR3aa: CASSLAGTEQETQYF
CDR3nt: TGCGCCAGCAGCTTGGCCGGGACAGAACAAGAGACCCAGTACTTC
v_gene: TRBV5-1
d_gene: TRBD1
abundance: -
j_gene: TRBJ2-5

CDR3aa: CASSTSVPRKEQFF
CDR3nt: TGTGCCAGCAGCACTAGCGTCCCACGGAAAGAGCAGTTCTTC
v_gene: TRBV12-3/TRBV12-4
d_gene: TRBD2
abundance: many
j_gene: TRBJ2-1

CDR3aa: CSASLQGQATTYEQYF
CDR3nt: TGCAGTGCTAGCTTACAGGGACAGGCCACGACCTACGAGCAGTACTTC
v_gene: TRBV20-1
d_gene: TRBD1
abundance: -
j_gene: TRBJ2-7

CDR3aa: CAISESSSGRANRGTDTQYF
CDR3nt: TGTGCCATCAGTGAGTCGTCTAGCGGGAGGGCCAATCGAGGCACAGATACGCAGTATTTT
v_gene: TRBV10-3
d_gene: TRBD2
abundance: -
j_gene: TRBJ2-3

CDR3aa: CASSRLGTLNTGELFF
CDR3nt: TGTGCCAGCAGCCGCCTTGGGACTCTGAACACCGGGGAGCTGTTTTTT
v_gene: TRBV7-3
d_gene: -
abundance: many
j_gene: TRBJ2-2

CDR3aa: CASSTRVTSGNTIYF
CDR3nt: TGTGCCAGCAGTACAAGGGTAACCTCTGGAAACACCATATATTTT
v_gene: TRBV7-2
d_gene: -
abundance: many
j_gene: TRBJ1-3

CDR3aa: CSAFLGHGYTF
CDR3nt: TGCAGTGCTTTCCTTGGCCATGGCTACACCTTC
v_gene: TRBV20-1
d_gene: -
abundance: many
j_gene: TRBJ1-2

CDR3aa: CATEIQGQQYF
CDR3nt: TGTGCCACCGAAATACAGGGGCAGCAGTACTTC
v_gene: TRBV24-1
d_gene: TRBD1
abundance: -
j_gene: TRBJ2-7

CDR3aa: CASSLEAGGISTEAFF
CDR3nt: TGTGCCAGCAGCTTAGAGGCAGGGGGTATCTCCACTGAAGCTTTCTTT
v_gene: TRBV7-2
d_gene: TRBD1
abundance: -
j_gene: TRBJ1-1

CDR3aa: CASREREWDTQYF
CDR3nt: TGTGCCAGCAGAGAGCGGGAGTGGGATACGCAGTATTTT
v_gene: TRBV11-2
d_gene: TRBD2
abundance: -
j_gene: TRBJ2-3

CDR3aa: CASSPRGGYFNEQFF
CDR3nt: TGTGCCAGCAGCCCCCGCGGGGGGTATTTCAATGAGCAGTTCTTC
v_gene: TRBV12-3/TRBV12-4
d_gene: TRBD2
abundance: -
j_gene: TRBJ2-1

CDR3aa: CASSLSHSTGELFF
CDR3nt: TGTGCCAGCAGCTTGTCGCACAGCACCGGGGAGCTGTTTTTT
v_gene: TRBV5-5
d_gene: -
abundance: many
j_gene: TRBJ2-2

CDR3aa: CASSLRIAGGVKYSEQYF
CDR3nt: TGTGCCAGCAGCTTACGGATAGCGGGAGGGGTAAAGTATTCTGAGCAGTACTTC
v_gene: TRBV5-5
d_gene: TRBD2
abundance: few
j_gene: TRBJ2-7

CDR3aa: CASTPDRGQGYTF
CDR3nt: TGCGCCAGCACCCCTGACAGGGGGCAAGGCTACACCTTC
v_gene: TRBV10-2
d_gene: TRBD1
abundance: many
j_gene: TRBJ1-2

CDR3aa: CASSTRWDQHTEAFF
CDR3nt: TGCGCCAGCAGCACCCGGTGGGATCAGCACACTGAAGCTTTCTTT
v_gene: TRBV5-1
d_gene: -
abundance: many
j_gene: TRBJ1-1

CDR3aa: CATARTSAYTF
CDR3nt: TGTGCCACCGCGAGGACCTCGGCCTACACCTTC
v_gene: TRBV19
d_gene: -
abundance: -
j_gene: TRBJ1-2

CDR3aa: CASSLQGGSTGELFF
CDR3nt: TGTGCCAGCAGCTTACAGGGGGGATCCACCGGGGAGCTGTTTTTT
v_gene: TRBV7-9
d_gene: -
abundance: few
j_gene: TRBJ2-2

CDR3aa: CSAHEGATDTQYF
CDR3nt: TGCAGTGCCCACGAAGGGGCTACAGATACGCAGTATTTT
v_gene: TRBV20-1
d_gene: -
abundance: -
j_gene: TRBJ2-3

CDR3aa: CASSQDFGDSYNEQFF
CDR3nt: TGCGCCAGCAGCCAAGATTTTGGCGACAGTTACAATGAGCAGTTCTTC
v_gene: TRBV4-3
d_gene: -
abundance: many
j_gene: TRBJ2-1

CDR3aa: CASGAQRNYGYTF
CDR3nt: TGTGCTAGTGGTGCCCAACGGAACTATGGCTACACCTTC
v_gene: TRBV12-5
d_gene: -
abundance: many
j_gene: TRBJ1-2

CDR3aa: CSAAPGVDTQYF
CDR3nt: TGCAGCGCCGCGCCCGGGGTAGATACGCAGTATTTT
v_gene: TRBV29-1
d_gene: -
abundance: few
j_gene: TRBJ2-3

CDR3aa: CASSVPGQGQPQHF
CDR3nt: TGTGCCAGCAGCGTCCCGGGACAGGGACAGCCCCAGCATTTT
v_gene: TRBV7-2
d_gene: TRBD1
abundance: few
j_gene: TRBJ1-5

CDR3aa: CASSPTDLDRPHISEQFF
CDR3nt: TGTGCCAGCAGCCCCACCGACTTGGACAGGCCCCACATCTCTGAGCAGTTCTTC
v_gene: TRBV12-3/TRBV12-4
d_gene: TRBD1
abundance: few
j_gene: TRBJ2-1

CDR3aa: CASSLDRAGHYEQYF
CDR3nt: TGTGCCAGCAGCCTGGACCGGGCCGGTCATTACGAGCAGTACTTC
v_gene: TRBV7-2
d_gene: -
abundance: -
j_gene: TRBJ2-7

CDR3aa: CASSSPKVTGELFF
CDR3nt: TGTGCCAGCAGCTCACCGAAAGTGACCGGGGAGCTGTTTTTT
v_gene: TRBV7-2
d_gene: -
abundance: few
j_gene: TRBJ2-2

CDR3aa: CASSDLGRKTGELFF
CDR3nt: TGTGCCAGCAGCGATCTTGGCAGAAAGACCGGGGAGCTGTTTTTT
v_gene: TRBV9
d_gene: -
abundance: many
j_gene: TRBJ2-2

CDR3aa: CASSDHLGLAGINEQFF
CDR3nt: TGCGCCAGCAGTGATCATCTAGGGCTAGCGGGAATCAATGAGCAGTTCTTC
v_gene: TRBV10-2
d_gene: TRBD2
abundance: few
j_gene: TRBJ2-1

CDR3aa: CSASLQGGREQFF
CDR3nt: TGCAGTGCTAGTTTACAGGGGGGGAGGGAGCAGTTCTTC
v_gene: TRBV20-1
d_gene: -
abundance: many
j_gene: TRBJ2-1

CDR3aa: CSASGRWEQAGVDTGELFF
CDR3nt: TGCAGTGCTAGCGGGAGGTGGGAACAAGCGGGAGTTGACACCGGGGAGCTGTTTTTT
v_gene: TRBV20-1
d_gene: TRBD2
abundance: few
j_gene: TRBJ2-2

CDR3aa: CASSTQKGSYEQYF
CDR3nt: TGTGCCAGCAGTACACAAAAGGGCAGCTACGAGCAGTACTTC
v_gene: TRBV7-2
d_gene: -
abundance: -
j_gene: TRBJ2-7

CDR3aa: CASSLAEETSYNEQFF
CDR3nt: TGCGCCAGCAGCTTGGCTGAGGAGACTTCCTACAATGAGCAGTTCTTC
v_gene: TRBV5-1
d_gene: -
abundance: few
j_gene: TRBJ2-1

CDR3aa: CASSEGSPYEQYF
CDR3nt: TGTGCCAGCAGTGAAGGATCCCCCTACGAGCAGTACTTC
v_gene: TRBV6-1
d_gene: -
abundance: -
j_gene: TRBJ2-7